This T cell receptor (beta chain) was found in a study of PD-L1 blockade in urothelial cancer. Trimming cost V 2 bases and J 4 bases, with 11 bases left between them. This CDR3 comprises 14 residues. CDR1 is SEHNR and CDR2 is FQNEAQ in the germline V gene (reference sequence). Measured with immunoSEQ multiplex PCR; TCRdb has only the in-frame clones, and not every one. The sample yields some 120,000 clones, roughly 89% seen once. The sample's time point: peripheral blood 6 weeks after treatment start. The V call is TRBV7-9, the J call TRBJ2-5; the D gene is possibly TRBD1 (6 bases). This TCR derives from a man aged 55 to 70 with urothelial cancer. The sample here was PBMCs, taken around atezolizumab (anti-PD-L1) treatment. The CDR3 DNA sequence: TGTGCCAGCAGCTTAAGGGGGATGAGAGAGACCCAGTACTTC. Residues: CASSLRGMRETQYF.